This TCR beta chain was captured in a study of shared clonotypes between healthy human individuals. This table comes from immunoSEQ multiplex PCR, and its TCRdb copy is limited to in-frame clones, with some not included. The table shows around 2.5 million clones, with over 85% occurring only once. This CDR3 has 12 residues. V dropped 6 bases and J dropped 6; count of bases not matched to a gene: 8. Germline loops: CDR1 SQVTM, CDR2 ANQGSEA. Sequenced sample: naive CD4+ T cells from PBMCs. Subset meaning: CD45RA+ positively selected. V usage is TRBV29-1 and J usage is TRBJ2-7, with TRBD2 matching 7 bases. This TCR came from a man between 18 and 35 years old in good health. Some clones in this sample may be carry-over from other donors' samples. The CDR3 nucleotides are TGCAGCGTAGGACTAGGGGTAGGCGAGCAGTACTTC. Amino acids: CSVGLGVGEQYF.